This TCR beta chain originates from a study of cytomegalovirus exposure and HLA in healthy donors. Points from the study as a whole: In an earlier analysis, about 87% or about 30%: the productive usage of most TCR beta V segments. Associated with HLA alleles at 0.05 false discovery rate in a later analysis were some 18,000 TCR beta sequences.

About this clone: Its antigen is not identified.

Use of 60 Vbeta and 13 Jbeta primers characterized the PCR. Clones were sequenced by immunoSEQ multiplex PCR, and TCRdb holds only the in-frame ones, with some missing. The sample has around 100,000 clones; more than 70% are singletons. This CDR3 has 13 amino acids. Germline V CDR1 and CDR2: MDHEN, SYDVKM. The V gene end was trimmed by 6 bases and the J gene end by 6 bases; junction bases not matched to a gene: 4. The clonotype was recovered from a male donor in good health and CMV-seropositive. The sequenced material came from PBMCs. V usage is TRBV28 and J usage is TRBJ1-4, with 7 bases that match TRBD1. The CDR3 reads CASSLGTDEKLFF. Written as DNA, the CDR3 is TGTGCCAGCAGCCTCGGGACAGATGAAAAACTGTTTTTT. Complete variable domain (other parts from reference TRBV28 and TRBJ1-4): DVKVTQSSRYLVKRTGEKVFLECVQDMDHENMFWYRQDPGLGLRLIYFSYDVKMKEKGDIPEGYSVSREKKERFSLILESASTNQTSMYLCASSLGTDEKLFFGSGTQLSVL.